The present T cell receptor beta chain was sequenced within a study of Graves' ophthalmopathy and Graves' hyperthyroidism. Investigators amplified TCR beta CDR3 regions from RNA transcripts. HTBI-primed first-round RT-PCR preceded second-round multiplex PCR. Each CDR3 protein gets one entry after TCRdb re-called the multiplex PCR reads with MiXCR. The table lists approximately 700,000 distinct CDR3 sequences, about 44% of them singletons. Sampling more than 9 ml of fresh peripheral blood provided the PBMCs. To note about this clonotype: Its antigen is undetermined.

The study, taken as a whole, reports: Most thyroid clonotypes with frequency above 0.001 were detected in blood too. The model flagged ophthalmopathy progression at 70% to 71% sensitivity and 72.22% specificity. Discriminating ophthalmopathy from stable hyperthyroidism, a 13-signature model attained a sensitivity of about 90% and a specificity of almost 83%.

The CDR3 spans 12 residues. Looked up from germline, CDR1 is GTSNPN and CDR2 is SVGIG (reference sequence). J gave up 5 bases and V 4 bases, and 3 bases lay outside the gene matches. The sample was peripheral blood. This sequence was found in an adult man with Graves' ophthalmopathy. The chain employs TRBV30 and TRBJ1-2; 8 bases agree with TRBD1. CDR3 nucleotide sequence: TGTGCCTGGATCGGGACAGGTTATGGCTACACCTTC. Its translation: CAWIGTGYGYTF.